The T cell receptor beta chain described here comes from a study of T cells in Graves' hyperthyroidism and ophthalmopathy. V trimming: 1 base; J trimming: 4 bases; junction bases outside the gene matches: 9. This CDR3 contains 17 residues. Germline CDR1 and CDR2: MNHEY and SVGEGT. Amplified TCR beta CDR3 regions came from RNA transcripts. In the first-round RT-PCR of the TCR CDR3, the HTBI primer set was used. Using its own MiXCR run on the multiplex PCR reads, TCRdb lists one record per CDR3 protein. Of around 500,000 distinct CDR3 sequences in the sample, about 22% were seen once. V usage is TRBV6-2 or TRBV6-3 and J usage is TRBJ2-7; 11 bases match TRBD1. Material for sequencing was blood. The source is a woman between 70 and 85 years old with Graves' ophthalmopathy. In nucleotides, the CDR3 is TGTGCCAGCAGTTACTTGCAAGGGGACAGGGGGTCATACGAGCAGTACTTC. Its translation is CASSYLQGDRGSYEQYF.